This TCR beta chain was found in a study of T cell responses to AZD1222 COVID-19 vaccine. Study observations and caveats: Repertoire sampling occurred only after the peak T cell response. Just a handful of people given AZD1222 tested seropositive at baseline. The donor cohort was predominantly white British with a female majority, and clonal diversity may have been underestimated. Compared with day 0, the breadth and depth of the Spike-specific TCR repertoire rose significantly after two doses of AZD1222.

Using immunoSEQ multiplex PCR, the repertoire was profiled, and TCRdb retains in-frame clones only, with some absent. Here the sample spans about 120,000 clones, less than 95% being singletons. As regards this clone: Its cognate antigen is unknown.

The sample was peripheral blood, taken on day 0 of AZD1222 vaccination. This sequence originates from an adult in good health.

CDR3 residues: CASSLVTAPGEKLFF. The CDR3 DNA sequence: TGCGCCAGCAGCTTGGTTACGGCGCCGGGAGAAAAACTGTTTTTT. The J gene is TRBJ1-4, the V gene TRBV5-1; D gene uncertain. Germline lookup yields CDR1 SGHRS and CDR2 YFSETQ. The CDR3 spans 15 residues. The V end lost 0 bases, the J end lost 8 bases, and 14 bases lay between the germline ends.